This TCR beta chain is drawn from a study of T cells after yellow fever vaccination. The authors made TCR cDNA by 5'RACE template switching, adding a universal primer site and UMIs. TCRdb reanalysed the 5' RACE reads using MiXCR and keeps one entry per CDR3 protein. This sample has a few hundred thousand distinct CDR3 sequences, with 6% to 8% found just once. The CDR3 runs to 14 residues. The J segment lost 7 bases and the V segment lost 0 bases, leaving 4 bases of the junction unmatched. Per germline, CDR1 LNHNV and CDR2 YYDKDF (reference sequence). The receptor's source is a man younger than 45 who received the YFV17D yellow fever vaccine. The rearrangement uses TRBV15 and TRBJ2-5; the match to TRBD1 covers 8 bases. Sequenced material: CD4+ T cells sorted from PBMCs, taken on the day of the yellow fever booster vaccination. The DNA for the CDR3 is TGTGCCACCAGCAGAGAGGGAGGACAGGGGACCCAGTACTTC. Translation gives CATSREGGQGTQYF. Supplemented by reference TRBV15 and TRBJ2-5, the full variable domain reads DAMVIQNPRYQVTQFGKPVTLSCSQTLNHNVMYWYQQKSSQAPKLLFHYYDKDFNNEADTPDNFQSRRPNTSFCFLDIRSPGLGDTAMYLCATSREGGQGTQYFGPGTRLLVL.